Included here is one T cell receptor (beta chain) sequence, with context. The antigen is not known. This specimen belongs to a study of T cell repertoires in cytomegalovirus infection. Points from the study as a whole: Identification of carriers of CMV plus the relevant HLA was achieved through cumulative public TCR beta family frequency.

The germline V gene has CDR1 MNHEY and CDR2 SMNVEV (reference sequence). The CDR3 length is 18 residues. V lost 4 bases and J lost 3; bases outside the gene matches: 13. TCRdb ran MiXCR on the reads and lists one entry per CDR3 protein. Counted here are about 400,000 distinct CDR3 sequences, 15% to 20% occurring once; the ten biggest clones make up less than 9.5%. The sequenced sample consisted of PBMCs. The chain recombines TRBV27 with TRBJ2-1; 9 bases map to TRBD2. The sequence was obtained from a human donor in good health (CMV status not recorded). Some clones in this sample may be carry-over from other donors' samples. CDR3 bases: TGTGCCAGCAGTTGGGGAACCCTTAGCGGGAGTAGCTACAATGAGCAGTTCTTC. This translates into CASSWGTLSGSSYNEQFF.